Below are 11 T cell receptor beta chains sequenced from a single sample in a study of blood T cells in healthy people across ages. A second roughly 6 to 12 cycle PCR used barcoded and J-beta primers. TCRdb reprocessed the 5' RACE reads with MiXCR, giving one entry per CDR3 protein. The table includes fewer than 2 million distinct CDR3 sequences, more than 35% detected once. The sample taken for sequencing was blood. All receptors derive from a human donor in good health.

This clonotype appeared a few times. The chain employs TRBV10-3 and TRBJ1-1; TRBD1 matches at 7 bases. There are 15 residues in the CDR3. V lost 7 bases, J lost 3 bases, and 11 bases stayed unmatched. Germline CDR1 and CDR2: ENHRY and SYGVKD. In DNA, the CDR3 is TGTGCCATCATGGGAGACAGGGAATTGGACACTGAAGCTTTCTTT. Translating it yields CAIMGDRELDTEAFF.

This clonotype was found a few times. This rearrangement joins TRBV5-1 to TRBJ2-1; the D is unclear. Between the trimmed V and J ends, which lost 1 base and 5 bases, there was a span of 16 bases. CDR3 length: 16 residues. Germline loops: CDR1 SGHRS, CDR2 YFSETQ. CDR3 DNA: TGCGCCAGCAGCTTGACTGGAGTTTCGACCAACAATGAGCAGTTCTTC. This codes for CASSLTGVSTNNEQFF.

This sequence joins TRBV11-2 and TRBJ2-5; D might be TRBD2 (7 bases). With 1 base removed from V and 3 bases from J, the gap between germline ends came to 12 bases. CDR1 and CDR2 from the germline V gene are SGHAT and FQNNGV. The length of the CDR3 is 15 residues. The CDR3 DNA is TGTGCCAGCAGCTTAGGGGGGGGCTGGGAAGAGACCCAGTACTTC. It is translated as CASSLGGGWEETQYF.

V is TRBV3-1 and J is TRBJ1-2, with unresolved D. The CDR3 covers 13 residues. V lost 1 base and J lost 4, with 7 bases in between. In germline, CDR1 is LGHDT, CDR2 YNNKEL (reference sequence). The CDR3 DNA reads as TGTGCCAGCAGCCAAGGCCCAGCCTATGGCTACACCTTC. This codes for CASSQGPAYGYTF. Using reference TRBV3-1 and TRBJ1-2 for the parts outside the CDR3, the full variable domain is DTAVSQTPKYLVTQMGNDKSIKCEQNLGHDTMYWYKQDSKKFLKIMFSYNNKELIINETVPNRFSPKSPDKAHLNLHINSLELGDSAVYFCASSQGPAYGYTFGSGTRLTVV.

In DNA form, the CDR3 reads TGTGCCAGCAGCCCGACTCCGTGGACAGAAATGAACACTGAAGCTTTCTTT. Translated: CASSPTPWTEMNTEAFF. J is TRBJ1-1 and V is TRBV7-2; D possibly corresponds to TRBD1 (6 bases). Germline assignment: CDR1 SGHTA and CDR2 FQGNSA. Trimming took 5 bases from V and 0 from J, leaving 19 bases between them. The CDR3 spans 17 residues.

This clonotype was found a few times. The rearrangement joins TRBV4-2 to TRBJ2-2; possibly TRBD2 for D (6 bases). Trimming left V 6 bases short and J 0 bases short, with 17 bases between. The CDR3 covers 17 residues. Germline CDR1 reads LGHNA; CDR2 reads YNFKEQ. As DNA, the CDR3 is TGTGCCAGCAGTCATGGCGGGGCAGGGTCGAACACCGGGGAGCTGTTTTTT. Translation gives CASSHGGAGSNTGELFF.

The chain couples TRBV12-3 or TRBV12-4 to TRBJ2-1; 9 nucleotides match TRBD1. The J call is doubtful: the DNA matches TRBJ2-7 better. The length of the CDR3 is 14 residues. CDR3 nucleotides: TGTGCCAGCAGCCTCCGGGACAGGGTATTCGAGCAGTACTTC. Translating gives CASSLRDRVFEQYF.

The V and J genes are TRBV4-1 and TRBJ2-5, with TRBD1 matching over 10 bases. This CDR3 contains 15 residues. CDR1 is MGHRA and CDR2 is YSYEKL in the germline V gene. Trimming took 1 base from V and 5 from J; bases not matched to a gene: 4. DNA of the CDR3: TGCGCCAGCAGCCAAGTGGGACAGGGGTTGGAGACCCAGTACTTC. Translating gives CASSQVGQGLETQYF.

In the case of this clonotype: A much larger clonotype is one base distant, so this may be a read error. The chain joins TRBV7-9 to TRBJ1-5; maybe TRBD1 (5 bases). Trimming cost V 2 bases and J 5 bases, with 7 bases left between them. The CDR3 consists of 13 residues. Germline V gene sequence: CDR1 SEHNR, CDR2 FQNEAQ (reference sequence). The CDR3 here is CASSLWGDQPQHF. As DNA, the CDR3 is TGTGCCAGCAGCTTATGGGGGGATCAGCCCCAGCATTTT.

This clonotype was counted only a few times. This chain joins TRBV19 and TRBJ2-1; D is undetermined. The germline V gene encodes CDR1 LNHDA and CDR2 SQIVND (reference sequence). V was cut by 5 bases and J by 6 bases, with 14 bases left in between. CDR3 length: 14 residues. The CDR3 protein is CASSDPPEANEQFF. The DNA for the CDR3 is TGTGCCAGTAGTGATCCCCCTGAGGCCAATGAGCAGTTCTTC. Using reference TRBV19 and TRBJ2-1 for the parts outside the CDR3, the full variable domain is DGGITQSPKYLFRKEGQNVTLSCEQNLNHDAMYWYRQDPGQGLRLIYYSQIVNDFQKGDIAEGYSVSREKKESFPLTVTSAQKNPTAFYLCASSDPPEANEQFFGPGTRLTVL.

This clonotype was counted only a few times. The gene calls are TRBV5-1 and TRBJ1-2, with TRBD1 matching 8 bases. V was clipped by 4 bases and J by 3 bases; unmatched bases: 11. The CDR3 length is 16 residues. Germline loops: CDR1 SGHRS, CDR2 YFSETQ. The DNA of the CDR3 is TGCGCCAGCAGCCGACCAGCCAGGGGGCAGGACTATGGCTACACCTTC. It yields the protein CASSRPARGQDYGYTF. The whole variable domain, remainder taken from reference TRBV5-1 and TRBJ1-2, is KAGVTQTPRYLIKTRGQQVTLSCSPISGHRSVSWYQQTPGQGLQFLFEYFSETQRNKGNFPGRFSGRQFSNSRSEMNVSTLELGDSALYLCASSRPARGQDYGYTFGSGTRLTVV.